A selection of T cell receptor beta chains follows, all from one sample in a study of OX40 agonist ivuxolimab in advanced cancers. The method was immunoSEQ multiplex PCR; TCRdb's version includes in-frame clones alone and lacks a portion of them. The profile shows approximately 38,000 clones, over 80% of them singletons. Source: CD4+ or CD8+ T cells sorted from blood, taken in a trial of the OX40 agonist ivuxolimab. All receptors derive from an adult with an advanced solid tumor such as melanoma, head and neck, liver or kidney cancer. The CDR3 runs from the conserved cysteine through the conserved F or W. Fields, in order: D gene, V gene, J gene, clone size, CDR3 DNA, CDR3 protein. D genes are given only for firm matches. Only part of the rows carry a size: once, few, many, or a class if the clone is expanded.

NA	TRBV27	TRBJ2-6	NA	TGTGCCAGCAGTTTAAGGAACAGGATCTCTGGGGCCAACGTCCTGACTTTC	CASSLRNRISGANVLTF
NA	TRBV7-9	TRBJ2-1	NA	TGTGCCAGCAGCTCGATGGCTATTTCCTACAATGAGCAGTTCTTC	CASSSMAISYNEQFF
NA	TRBV5-6	TRBJ2-7	NA	TGTGCCAGCACTACCCTCTACAACGAGCAGTACTTC	CASTTLYNEQYF
TRBD2	TRBV6-5	TRBJ2-3	once	TGTGCCAGCGGCCGACTAGCGTCAGATACGCAGTATTTT	CASGRLASDTQYF
NA	TRBV6-1	TRBJ1-2	NA	TGTGCCAGCAGGCTGGATTTTGAGGGCTACACCTTC	CASRLDFEGYTF
TRBD2	TRBV13	TRBJ2-7	NA	TGTGCCAGCAGCTTAGCGGGGGGGGCCTACGAGCAGTACTTC	CASSLAGGAYEQYF
TRBD2	TRBV6-5	TRBJ2-7	NA	TGTGCCAGCAGTCAAGGACTAGCCGGATACGAGCAGTACTTC	CASSQGLAGYEQYF
TRBD2	TRBV7-9	TRBJ2-2	NA	TGTGCCAGCAGCCCGGCGCGGGGGGGAGACGGGGAGCTGTTTTTT	CASSPARGGDGELFF
TRBD1	TRBV4-3	TRBJ1-1	NA	TGCGCCAGCAGCCAGTCACAGGGGTGGTTGACTTTCTTT	CASSQSQGWLTFF
NA	TRBV29-1	TRBJ1-1	NA	TGCAGCGTTCCCAGGATTCCGGACACTGAAGCTTTCTTT	CSVPRIPDTEAFF
NA	TRBV10-3	TRBJ1-2	NA	TGTGCCATCCCACGGGCCGGAGGAGGAACTGGCTACACCTTC	CAIPRAGGGTGYTF
TRBD2	TRBV9	TRBJ2-2	NA	TGTGCCAGCAGCGTCAGAGCTAGCGGGAGATTCGGGGAGCTGTTTTTT	CASSVRASGRFGELFF
TRBD1	TRBV5-5	TRBJ2-7	NA	TGTGCCAGCAGCTTGTTTGACAGGGAGTACGAGCAGTACTTC	CASSLFDREYEQYF
NA	TRBV29-1	TRBJ1-1	few	TGCAGCGACCACGACAGGAACACTGAAGCTTTCTTT	CSDHDRNTEAFF
NA	TRBV5-1	TRBJ1-3	NA	TGCGCCAGCAGCTGGGACGGCGGAAACACCATATATTTT	CASSWDGGNTIYF
NA	TRBV15	TRBJ1-1	NA	TGTGCCACCAGCTTTTTGGGGGGTCGGACTGAAGCTTTCTTT	CATSFLGGRTEAFF
NA	TRBV7-6	TRBJ2-5	NA	TGTGCCAGCAGCGAAGGAGCCGGGTTTTTGGAGACCCAGTACTTC	CASSEGAGFLETQYF
NA	TRBV5-4	TRBJ1-2	NA	TGTGCCAGCAGCTTGGCCTCGGGATCTAACTATGGCTACACCTTC	CASSLASGSNYGYTF
TRBD1	TRBV28	TRBJ1-2	NA	TGTGCCAGCAGTTTAGGGGACAGGGGGAGAGCTAACTATGGCTACACCTTC	CASSLGDRGRANYGYTF
NA	TRBV4-1	TRBJ2-2	NA	TGCGCCAGCAGCCAAGATTCGGCCAGGGGGAACACCGGGGAGCTGTTTTTT	CASSQDSARGNTGELFF
TRBD1	TRBV4-3	TRBJ1-2	NA	TGCGCCAGCAGCCAACACACGGGACAGAATAACTATGGCTACACCTTC	CASSQHTGQNNYGYTF
NA	TRBV9	TRBJ2-2	NA	TGTGCCAGCAGCGTACGTATATCCGGGGAGCTGTTTTTT	CASSVRISGELFF
NA	TRBV5-6	TRBJ2-5	NA	TGTGCCAGCAGGTTGGGGCAGGGAGGAAGAGAGACCCAGTACTTC	CASRLGQGGRETQYF
NA	TRBV11-2	TRBJ2-7	NA	TGTGCCAGCAGCCCCCTAGGCTACTTTGAGGGCTACGAGCAGTACTTC	CASSPLGYFEGYEQYF
TRBD2	TRBV5-6	TRBJ2-5	NA	TGTGCCAGCAGCTCCCCCGGGACTAGCGGGAACCAAGAGACCCAGTACTTC	CASSSPGTSGNQETQYF